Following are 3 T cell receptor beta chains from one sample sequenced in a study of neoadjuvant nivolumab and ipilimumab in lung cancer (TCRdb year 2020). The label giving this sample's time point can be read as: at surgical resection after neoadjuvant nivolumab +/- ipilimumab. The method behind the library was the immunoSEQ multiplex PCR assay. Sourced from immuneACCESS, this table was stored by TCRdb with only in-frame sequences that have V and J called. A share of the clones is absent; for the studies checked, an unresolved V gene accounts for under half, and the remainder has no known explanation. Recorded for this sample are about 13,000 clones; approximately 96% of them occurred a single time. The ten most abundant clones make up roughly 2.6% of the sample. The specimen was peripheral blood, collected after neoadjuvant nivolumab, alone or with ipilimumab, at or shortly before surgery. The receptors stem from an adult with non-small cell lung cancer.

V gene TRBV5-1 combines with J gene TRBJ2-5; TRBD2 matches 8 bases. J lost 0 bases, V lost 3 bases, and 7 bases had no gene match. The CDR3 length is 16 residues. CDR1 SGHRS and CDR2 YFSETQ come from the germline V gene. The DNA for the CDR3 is TGCGCCAGCAGCTCTGGGGTAGCGGGGTACCAAGAGACCCAGTACTTC. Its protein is CASSSGVAGYQETQYF.

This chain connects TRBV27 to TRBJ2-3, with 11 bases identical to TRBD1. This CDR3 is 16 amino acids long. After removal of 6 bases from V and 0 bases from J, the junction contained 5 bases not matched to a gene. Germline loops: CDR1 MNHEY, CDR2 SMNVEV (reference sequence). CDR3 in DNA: TGTGCCAGCAGACCGGACAGGGGGCTCAGCACAGATACGCAGTATTTT. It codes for CASRPDRGLSTDTQYF.

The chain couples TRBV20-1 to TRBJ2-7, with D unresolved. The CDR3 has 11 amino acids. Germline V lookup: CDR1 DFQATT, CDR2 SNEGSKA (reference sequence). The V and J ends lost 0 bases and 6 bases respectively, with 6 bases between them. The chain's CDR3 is CSARDKGEQYF. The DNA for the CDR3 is TGCAGTGCTAGAGATAAGGGCGAGCAGTACTTC.